This TCR beta chain was found in a study of blood T cell repertoires in COVID-19. About the study: COVID-19 samples, acute and convalescent, were from the United States, Italy and Spain. Sources were T cells, B-cell-depleted T cells, or PBMCs; the material itself was cDNA or gDNA.

Seattle cases were enrolled at active infection and followed longitudinally. Trimming took 0 bases from V and 4 from J, leaving 9 bases between them. CDR3 length: 14 residues. Germline CDR1 LNHNV, CDR2 YYDKDF (reference sequence). Authors' methods: By means of reference gene primer amplification, nucleated cell counts were estimated. The protocol was immunoSEQ multiplex PCR, while the TCRdb copy is restricted to in-frame clones and leaves out a portion. The V and J calls and clone size are taken from that table; D and trimming were inferred from the DNA. The data hold under 60,000 clones, with 85% to 90% observed a single time.

The sequence was collected from a woman aged 55-75 years with COVID-19, enrolled during active disease. The chain has TRBV15 and TRBJ1-2; possibly TRBD1 for D (6 bases). Sequencing was performed on peripheral blood. The CDR3 is CATSREGTSYGYTF. DNA for the CDR3: TGTGCCACCAGCAGAGAAGGGACAAGCTATGGCTACACCTTC.